This T cell receptor beta chain derives from a study of CD8 T cells in ankylosing spondylitis. One entry per CDR3 protein results from TCRdb running MiXCR on the 5' RACE reads. The table has roughly 170,000 distinct CDR3 sequences, just over 9.5% seen once. Regarding this clonotype: Its specificity is unknown. The germline gene is not matched at one end of the junction; a read error may be the cause.

The study's findings and limits: Reports of some motif variants in reactive arthritis synovial fluid and blood predate this one.

Germline V gene sequence: CDR1 SGDLS, CDR2 YYNGEE. The CDR3 extends over 11 amino acids. This sequence was found in a female donor with ankylosing spondylitis or in good health (not recorded which). Specimen: blood, either unsorted or a sorted T cell fraction (not recorded which). This sequence joins TRBV9 and TRBJ2-1; D ambiguous. CDR3 sequence: CASSPDNKQFF. DNA for the CDR3: TGTGCCAGCAGCCCAGACAATAAGCAGTTCTTC. The variable domain in full, completed from reference TRBV9 and TRBJ2-1, reads DSGVTQTPKHLITATGQRVTLRCSPRSGDLSVYWYQQSLDQGLQFLIQYYNGEERAKGNILERFSAQQFPDLHSELNLSSLELGDSALYFCASSPDNKQFFGPGTRLTVL.